This entry is about one TCR beta chain. This sample was included in a study of blood T cell repertoires in COVID-19. The wider study: Collection of acute and convalescent COVID-19 samples took place in the United States, Italy and Spain.

Source study methods: Reference gene primers were amplified, and this amplification served to estimate nucleated cell counts. Clones were read by immunoSEQ multiplex PCR, and TCRdb kept only the in-frame ones, dropping some. V, J and clone size derive from that table, while D and trimming were established from the DNA sequence. The table lists about 81,000 clones, 70% to 85% of them singletons. The CDR3 is made up of 14 amino acids. The V and J ends lost 5 bases and 5 bases, in that order; junction bases with no gene match: 3. The germline gives CDR1 MNHEY, CDR2 SVGAGI. The chain joins TRBV6-5 to TRBJ1-6; the match to TRBD1 covers 7 bases. Source material: peripheral blood. This receptor was identified in a woman between 50 and 59 years old with acute or convalescent COVID-19. CDR3 in DNA: TGTGCCAGCAGTAACAGGGGCCATAATTCACCCCTCCACTTT. Protein product: CASSNRGHNSPLHF.